This is a list of T cell receptor beta chains from one sample in a study of CD8 T cells in Susac syndrome. TCRdb processed the immunoSEQ multiplex PCR reads anew with MiXCR; each CDR3 protein has one entry. The sample has under 200,000 distinct CDR3 sequences, approximately 94% seen once. Sequences were obtained from CD4+ T cells from PBMCs. Receptors were obtained from a human donor with Susac syndrome. CDR3s include the opening cysteine and the closing phenylalanine or tryptophan. The D gene is left open where the match is weak.

v_call: TRBV15; j_call: TRBJ1-1; d_call: .; cdr3_nt: TGTGCCACCAGCAGAGAGGTGAACCCACAGGGCTACACTGAAGCTTTCTTT; cdr3_aa: CATSREVNPQGYTEAFF
v_call: TRBV12-3/TRBV12-4; j_call: TRBJ1-1; d_call: .; cdr3_nt: TGTGCCAGCAGTAAGTGGGGCAGGGGCGAAGCTTTCTTT; cdr3_aa: CASSKWGRGEAFF
v_call: TRBV20-1; j_call: TRBJ2-3; d_call: .; cdr3_nt: TGCAGTGCTAGAGAATGGGACTGGAGCACAGATACGCAGTATTTT; cdr3_aa: CSAREWDWSTDTQYF
v_call: TRBV18; j_call: TRBJ2-1; d_call: .; cdr3_nt: TGTGCCAGCTCACTTTACTACAGAATAGGGAACAATGAGCAGTTCTTC; cdr3_aa: CASSLYYRIGNNEQFF
v_call: TRBV2; j_call: TRBJ1-2; d_call: .; cdr3_nt: TGTGCCAGCAGTGGCCAAACTGGCGGTGGCTACACCTTC; cdr3_aa: CASSGQTGGGYTF
v_call: TRBV29-1; j_call: TRBJ1-1; d_call: .; cdr3_nt: TGCAGCGTTGAAGACTACAGCCCAATAAACACTGAAGCTTTCTTT; cdr3_aa: CSVEDYSPINTEAFF
v_call: TRBV20-1; j_call: TRBJ2-7; d_call: .; cdr3_nt: TGCAGTGCTAGAGATGCCGGCTACGAGCAGTACTTC; cdr3_aa: CSARDAGYEQYF
v_call: TRBV5-4; j_call: TRBJ2-5; d_call: .; cdr3_nt: TGTGCCAGCAGCTTGGCCGCTGCGGAGACCCAGTACTTC; cdr3_aa: CASSLAAAETQYF
v_call: TRBV19; j_call: TRBJ2-7; d_call: .; cdr3_nt: TGTGCCAGCAAAATACCGCGGCAGTACTTC; cdr3_aa: CASKIPRQYF
v_call: TRBV25-1; j_call: TRBJ1-2; d_call: TRBD1; cdr3_nt: TGTGCCAGCAGTACTCAACCGCGGACAGGGGGAATCGCTGGCTATGGCTACACCTTC; cdr3_aa: CASSTQPRTGGIAGYGYTF
v_call: TRBV30; j_call: TRBJ1-1; d_call: .; cdr3_nt: TGTGCCTGGAGCGTCGGGACACGAGAAGCTTTCTTT; cdr3_aa: CAWSVGTREAFF
v_call: TRBV29-1; j_call: TRBJ1-3; d_call: .; cdr3_nt: TGCAGCGGGAAATCTGGAAACACCATATATTTT; cdr3_aa: CSGKSGNTIYF